This T cell receptor (beta chain) was obtained from a study of blood T cell repertoires in COVID-19. CDR1 is MRHNA and CDR2 is SNTAGT in the germline V gene. The CDR3 runs to 13 residues. V was shortened by 4 bases and J by 6 bases, with 10 bases between the two germline ends. TCRdb's copy holds only in-frame clones and misses some; the assay was immunoSEQ multiplex PCR. The data contain more than 300,000 clones, 90% of them seen just once; the ten biggest clones take up around 3.9%. This clonotype was sampled from a woman aged 25 to 45 who had been exposed to COVID-19. The sample comprised PBMCs or T cells enriched from blood (not recorded which). The V call is TRBV6-4, the J call TRBJ1-5; D gene ambiguous. CDR3 sequence (DNA): TGTGCCAGCAGTGGGTCTTCGGGTCAGCCCCAGCATTTT. Translating it yields CASSGSSGQPQHF.